This T cell receptor (beta chain) was obtained from a study of Graves' ophthalmopathy and Graves' hyperthyroidism. Notes on the study in general: Among expanded thyroid clonotypes above 0.001 frequency, most also occurred in blood.

This clonotype was seen many times. Its antigen is currently unknown. Ages of hyperthyroidism patients ran from 18 to 65, and their diagnoses were new, under 2 months' duration. Exclusion criteria comprised other autoimmune diseases, uncontrolled infections, pregnancy or lactation in patients. Orbital computed tomography, thyroid ultrasound, TRAb, serum thyroxine and clinical symptoms formed the basis of diagnosis. The authors amplified TCR beta CDR3 regions, and they did so from RNA transcripts for repertoire sequencing. The workflow started with a first-round RT-PCR run with HTBI primers and then moved on to a second-round multiplex PCR. TCRdb re-called the multiplex PCR reads with MiXCR, one entry per CDR3 protein. This table has more than 1,000,000 distinct CDR3 sequences, less than 45% appearing once. This CDR3 has 15 residues. V lost 0 bases and J 4 bases, leaving 9 bases between the germline ends. CDR1 SEHNR and CDR2 FQNEAQ come from the germline V gene (reference sequence).

This clonotype was sampled from an adult man with Graves' hyperthyroidism. The sequenced sample was peripheral blood or thyroid tissue (not recorded which). This chain uses TRBV7-9 with TRBJ2-2, with D unclear. The CDR3 DNA reads as TGTGCCAGCAGCTTAGCGGACGGAATCACCGGGGAGCTGTTTTTT. Translation: CASSLADGITGELFF.